The entry below describes one T cell receptor (beta chain). The antigen remains undetermined. This entry is derived from a study of cytomegalovirus exposure and HLA in healthy donors. The PCR made use of 60 Vbeta and 13 Jbeta primers. The assay was immunoSEQ multiplex PCR, and TCRdb's table has in-frame clones only and misses some. This table has approximately 200,000 clones, approximately 88% appearing once. The study, taken as a whole, reports: TCR beta sequences reportedly predicted the HLA-A and HLA-B alleles of most subjects accurately. It was only CMV serostatus that was available as immune exposure information.

This CDR3 comprises 16 residues. V dropped 6 bases and J dropped 1 base, with 18 bases sitting between them. The germline V gene has CDR1 MRHNA and CDR2 SNTAGT. The V gene is TRBV6-4, the J gene TRBJ1-1; D is ambiguous. Sequencing was performed on PBMCs. The TCR was taken from a boy younger than 18 in good health and CMV-seronegative. The CDR3 here is CASRPAEGETNTEAFF. As DNA, the CDR3 is TGTGCCAGCAGGCCCGCAGAGGGCGAGACGAACACTGAAGCTTTCTTT.